This is a list of T cell receptor beta chains from one sample in a study of blood T cells in healthy people across ages. TCRdb re-analysed the 5' RACE reads in MiXCR, keeping a single row per CDR3 protein. Among fewer than 2,000,000 distinct CDR3 sequences, almost 35% were seen once, and the ten largest hold approximately 10%. Sequencing used blood. The source is a woman between 25 and 40 years old in good health. Both conserved end residues are part of each CDR3. The D gene is left open where the match is weak. A row's size may be missing; if present it is once, few, many or a size class.

V gene: TRBV12-5
J gene: TRBJ2-3
D gene: .
clone size: .
CDR3 DNA: TGTGCTAGTGGTTTGGGCCTAGCGCTTAGCACAGATACGCAGTATTTT
CDR3 protein: CASGLGLALSTDTQYF

V gene: TRBV5-5
J gene: TRBJ2-3
D gene: .
clone size: many
CDR3 DNA: TGTGCCAGCAGCTTGGTGGCCTCTAGCACAGATACGCAGTATTTT
CDR3 protein: CASSLVASSTDTQYF

V gene: TRBV5-1
J gene: TRBJ2-3
D gene: .
clone size: few
CDR3 DNA: TGCGCCAGCAGCGGGGGCTCTAGCACAGATACGCAGTATTTT
CDR3 protein: CASSGGSSTDTQYF

V gene: TRBV27
J gene: TRBJ2-1
D gene: TRBD2
clone size: .
CDR3 DNA: TGTGCCAGCCAAAACAAGGGGGGACTAGGTGAGCAGTTCTTC
CDR3 protein: CASQNKGGLGEQFF

V gene: TRBV20-1
J gene: TRBJ2-7
D gene: .
clone size: .
CDR3 DNA: TGCAGTGCCATGAAAGGTCTAGCTTACTACGAGCAGTACTTC
CDR3 protein: CSAMKGLAYYEQYF

V gene: TRBV7-2
J gene: TRBJ1-1
D gene: TRBD1
clone size: few
CDR3 DNA: TGTGCCAGCAGCTTAGCGGGGACAGATTACACTGAAGCTTTCTTT
CDR3 protein: CASSLAGTDYTEAFF

V gene: TRBV29-1
J gene: TRBJ2-3
D gene: .
clone size: .
CDR3 DNA: TGCAGCGTTGAAGGGACACAGACAGATACGCAGTATTTT
CDR3 protein: CSVEGTQTDTQYF

V gene: TRBV3-1
J gene: TRBJ2-1
D gene: .
clone size: .
CDR3 DNA: TGTGCCAGCAGCCAAGAGTTCAGCCTACCGGAGTTATCTGAGCAGTTCTTC
CDR3 protein: CASSQEFSLPELSEQFF

V gene: TRBV11-2
J gene: TRBJ2-2
D gene: TRBD2
clone size: few
CDR3 DNA: TGTGCCAGCAGCTTAGTCCCCTACCGACTAGCGGGCAAACCTCTTACCGGGGAGCTGTTTTTT
CDR3 protein: CASSLVPYRLAGKPLTGELFF

V gene: TRBV20-1
J gene: TRBJ2-7
D gene: .
clone size: .
CDR3 DNA: TGCAGTGCGCGAAAATCTAGGCAGCGGGTTCCGAGAGAGACCCGGTACTTC
CDR3 protein: CSARKSRQRVPRETRYF

V gene: TRBV28
J gene: TRBJ2-7
D gene: TRBD2
clone size: few
CDR3 DNA: TGTGCCAGCAGTTTAGCTAGCGGGGCCGACTACGAGCAGTACTTC
CDR3 protein: CASSLASGADYEQYF

V gene: TRBV29-1
J gene: TRBJ1-1
D gene: TRBD1
clone size: few
CDR3 DNA: TGCAGCGTAGGGACAGGGGGCGTGAACACTGAAGCTTTCTTT
CDR3 protein: CSVGTGGVNTEAFF

V gene: TRBV6-1
J gene: TRBJ2-7
D gene: .
clone size: .
CDR3 DNA: TGTGCCAGCAGGAGAGACAGGGAGGGTTCCTCCGAGCAGTACTTC
CDR3 protein: CASRRDREGSSEQYF

V gene: TRBV27
J gene: TRBJ2-5
D gene: .
clone size: .
CDR3 DNA: TGTGCCAGCAGGGGGGGTAATCGAGAGACCCAGTACTTC
CDR3 protein: CASRGGNRETQYF

V gene: TRBV6-1
J gene: TRBJ2-2
D gene: .
clone size: .
CDR3 DNA: TGTGCCAGCAGTGTGGATCGTGCCGGGGAGCTGTTTTTT
CDR3 protein: CASSVDRAGELFF

V gene: TRBV5-1
J gene: TRBJ2-1
D gene: TRBD2
clone size: few
CDR3 DNA: TGCGCCAGCAGCTTAACCTCCGGGGGGGGCTGGAATGAGCAGTTCTTC
CDR3 protein: CASSLTSGGGWNEQFF

V gene: TRBV29-1
J gene: TRBJ1-2
D gene: .
clone size: .
CDR3 DNA: TGCAGCGTCCGACAGGACTTTACCTATGGCTACACCTTC
CDR3 protein: CSVRQDFTYGYTF

V gene: TRBV10-3
J gene: TRBJ2-6
D gene: .
clone size: .
CDR3 DNA: TGTGCCATCAGTGACGTTTTACCCGGACCGGATGCCAACGTCCTGACTTTC
CDR3 protein: CAISDVLPGPDANVLTF

V gene: TRBV7-9
J gene: TRBJ2-7
D gene: .
clone size: .
CDR3 DNA: TGTGCCAGCAGCTTGGGGGAGAAGGCCTACGAGCAGTACTTC
CDR3 protein: CASSLGEKAYEQYF

V gene: TRBV7-9
J gene: TRBJ2-1
D gene: .
clone size: few
CDR3 DNA: TGTGCCAGCAGCTTAGTAGGGGTCCTCAATGAGCAGTTCTTC
CDR3 protein: CASSLVGVLNEQFF

V gene: TRBV7-9
J gene: TRBJ2-1
D gene: .
clone size: .
CDR3 DNA: TGTGCCAGCAGCTTAGGGGAGGCCCGGTTCTTC
CDR3 protein: CASSLGEARFF

V gene: TRBV30
J gene: TRBJ2-7
D gene: TRBD2
clone size: .
CDR3 DNA: TGTGCCTGGAGTGTATTGGCGGGGGCCTACGAGCAGTACTTC
CDR3 protein: CAWSVLAGAYEQYF

V gene: TRBV12-3/TRBV12-4
J gene: TRBJ1-2
D gene: .
clone size: few
CDR3 DNA: TGTGCCAGCAGTTTTAGGGGAAGAATGGATGGCTACACCTTC
CDR3 protein: CASSFRGRMDGYTF

V gene: TRBV7-9
J gene: TRBJ1-2
D gene: .
clone size: few
CDR3 DNA: TGTGCCAGCAGCTTAGCGGTCGGCAGGGGATATGGCTACACCTTC
CDR3 protein: CASSLAVGRGYGYTF

V gene: TRBV3-1
J gene: TRBJ2-6
D gene: TRBD1
clone size: few
CDR3 DNA: TGTGCCAGCAGCCAAGAGGGTTTGGACAGGGACGGTTCTGGGGCCAACGTCCTGACTTTC
CDR3 protein: CASSQEGLDRDGSGANVLTF

V gene: TRBV10-3
J gene: TRBJ2-1
D gene: .
clone size: .
CDR3 DNA: TGTGCCATCAGTGACCCCAATCCCCAACTCCGAAATGAGCAGTTCTTC
CDR3 protein: CAISDPNPQLRNEQFF

V gene: TRBV20-1
J gene: TRBJ2-3
D gene: .
clone size: few
CDR3 DNA: TGCAGTGCTAGTTTGGGCAACACAGATACGCAGTATTTT
CDR3 protein: CSASLGNTDTQYF

V gene: TRBV20-1
J gene: TRBJ2-1
D gene: .
clone size: .
CDR3 DNA: TGCAGTGCTGCCCCGTCAGGGCCTCCCGCTTACAATGAGCAGTTCTTC
CDR3 protein: CSAAPSGPPAYNEQFF

V gene: TRBV21-1
J gene: TRBJ2-5
D gene: .
clone size: many
CDR3 DNA: .
CDR3 protein: CASSNTPAVGGGSRETQYF

V gene: TRBV7-9
J gene: TRBJ2-1
D gene: .
clone size: once
CDR3 DNA: TGTGCCAGCGGGGTACAGGTAAACTCCTACAATGAGCAGTTCTTC
CDR3 protein: CASGVQVNSYNEQFF

V gene: TRBV29-1
J gene: TRBJ2-7
D gene: .
clone size: many
CDR3 DNA: TGCAGCGTTATATTGTACTACGAGCAGTACTTC
CDR3 protein: CSVILYYEQYF

V gene: TRBV20-1
J gene: TRBJ2-3
D gene: TRBD2
clone size: .
CDR3 DNA: TGCAGTGCTAGGCTGACTAGCGGGTGGACAGATACGCAGTATTTT
CDR3 protein: CSARLTSGWTDTQYF

V gene: TRBV3-1
J gene: TRBJ2-1
D gene: .
clone size: .
CDR3 DNA: TGTGCCAGCAGCCAAGGGGGACATCGTACAAATGAGCAGTTCTTC
CDR3 protein: CASSQGGHRTNEQFF

V gene: TRBV3-1
J gene: TRBJ2-5
D gene: .
clone size: many
CDR3 DNA: TGTGCCAGCACCGGGTTGGAGACCCAGTACTTC
CDR3 protein: CASTGLETQYF

V gene: TRBV20-1
J gene: TRBJ2-3
D gene: TRBD2
clone size: few
CDR3 DNA: TGCAGTGCTAGAGGTCTAGGAATAGGACTAGCGGGAGCCCCAGATACGCAGTATTTT
CDR3 protein: CSARGLGIGLAGAPDTQYF

V gene: TRBV20-1
J gene: TRBJ2-3
D gene: .
clone size: few
CDR3 DNA: TGCAGTCCATCAGGCGGCCTCGCGAGCGGCGTGGCGCAGTATTTT
CDR3 protein: CSPSGGLASGVAQYF

V gene: TRBV6-2/TRBV6-3
J gene: TRBJ2-5
D gene: TRBD1
clone size: few
CDR3 DNA: TGTGCCAGCAGAAGACAGGGGGCAGTGGAGACCCAGTACTTC
CDR3 protein: CASRRQGAVETQYF

V gene: TRBV5-5
J gene: TRBJ2-7
D gene: .
clone size: .
CDR3 DNA: TGTGCCAGCAGGCCCGCGTGGGGGTCGGAAGAGCAGTACTTC
CDR3 protein: CASRPAWGSEEQYF

V gene: TRBV11-2
J gene: TRBJ2-1
D gene: TRBD2
clone size: .
CDR3 DNA: TGTGCCAGCAGCATCACTAGCGGCTCCTACAATGAGCAGTTCTTC
CDR3 protein: CASSITSGSYNEQFF

V gene: TRBV27
J gene: TRBJ2-7
D gene: .
clone size: many
CDR3 DNA: TGTGCCAGCAGTTTGGCCCAGTCCTACGAGCAGTACTTC
CDR3 protein: CASSLAQSYEQYF

V gene: TRBV7-3
J gene: TRBJ2-1
D gene: TRBD2
clone size: .
CDR3 DNA: TGTGCCAGCAGCTTGACTAGCGGGGGATACAATGGGCAGTTCTTC
CDR3 protein: CASSLTSGGYNGQFF

V gene: TRBV7-3
J gene: TRBJ2-1
D gene: .
clone size: few
CDR3 DNA: TGTGCCAGCAGCTTAACCGCCTGGGCGGATGAGCAGTTCTTC
CDR3 protein: CASSLTAWADEQFF

V gene: TRBV6-8
J gene: TRBJ2-1
D gene: .
clone size: .
CDR3 DNA: TGTGCCAGCAGTTTGGGACTTTGCAATGAGCAGTTCTTC
CDR3 protein: CASSLGLCNEQFF

V gene: TRBV18
J gene: TRBJ2-1
D gene: .
clone size: .
CDR3 DNA: TGTGCCAGCTCCCCGGGGTTTGTTGCGAATGAGCAGTTCTTC
CDR3 protein: CASSPGFVANEQFF

V gene: TRBV20-1
J gene: TRBJ2-7
D gene: .
clone size: few
CDR3 DNA: TGCAGTGCTAGAGTAATACTACCCCTAAAGTCAAGCTACGAGCAGTACTTC
CDR3 protein: CSARVILPLKSSYEQYF

V gene: TRBV12-3/TRBV12-4
J gene: TRBJ2-7
D gene: .
clone size: .
CDR3 DNA: TGTGCTTACAGGCCAAGCTCCTACGAGCAGTACTTC
CDR3 protein: CAYRPSSYEQYF

V gene: TRBV3-1
J gene: TRBJ1-5
D gene: .
clone size: few
CDR3 DNA: TGTGCCAGCAGCGACGGGGGGCCGGGCAATCAGCCCCAGCATTTT
CDR3 protein: CASSDGGPGNQPQHF

V gene: TRBV5-1
J gene: TRBJ2-7
D gene: TRBD2
clone size: few
CDR3 DNA: TGCGCCAGCAGCTTGGCCGGGGGGGGCCTTTACGAGCAGTACTTC
CDR3 protein: CASSLAGGGLYEQYF

V gene: TRBV7-8
J gene: TRBJ1-2
D gene: .
clone size: .
CDR3 DNA: TGTGCCAGCAGCTTAGCGCGGGGGGGTAACTATGGCTACACCTTC
CDR3 protein: CASSLARGGNYGYTF

V gene: TRBV5-5
J gene: TRBJ2-5
D gene: TRBD1
clone size: few
CDR3 DNA: TGTGCCAGCCTCAGGTTGGGCAGGGGGCGAGAGACCCAGTACTTC
CDR3 protein: CASLRLGRGRETQYF

V gene: TRBV30
J gene: TRBJ1-2
D gene: .
clone size: few
CDR3 DNA: TGTGCCTGGAGTCGACAGCCTAACTATGGCTACACCTTC
CDR3 protein: CAWSRQPNYGYTF

V gene: TRBV30
J gene: TRBJ1-1
D gene: .
clone size: .
CDR3 DNA: TGTGCCTGGAGCCGAACACGAAACACTGAAGCTTTCTTT
CDR3 protein: CAWSRTRNTEAFF

V gene: TRBV6-1
J gene: TRBJ2-5
D gene: .
clone size: .
CDR3 DNA: TGTGCCAGCAGTGAAAAGTTGCGGGGTGAGGCATCGGAAGAGACCCAGTACTTC
CDR3 protein: CASSEKLRGEASEETQYF

V gene: TRBV2
J gene: TRBJ2-1
D gene: TRBD1
clone size: few
CDR3 DNA: TGTGCCAGCAGGGGATCCGGGACAGGGAGTCGCTACGACAATGAGCAGTTCTTC
CDR3 protein: CASRGSGTGSRYDNEQFF

V gene: TRBV6-2/TRBV6-3
J gene: TRBJ2-2
D gene: .
clone size: once
CDR3 DNA: TGTGCCAGCATTCTTGGACCCTCGGGCACCGGGGAGCTGTTTTTT
CDR3 protein: CASILGPSGTGELFF

V gene: TRBV6-1
J gene: TRBJ2-1
D gene: .
clone size: few
CDR3 DNA: TGTGCCAGCAGTGAAATGAGGGGCGATGAGCAGTTCTTC
CDR3 protein: CASSEMRGDEQFF

V gene: TRBV6-1
J gene: TRBJ1-1
D gene: .
clone size: few
CDR3 DNA: TGTGCCAGCAGATCCTCCCGGACTGAAGCTTTCTTT
CDR3 protein: CASRSSRTEAFF

V gene: TRBV10-3
J gene: TRBJ1-5
D gene: TRBD1
clone size: few
CDR3 DNA: TGTGCCATCAGTGCCTCCGGGACAGTGAGTCAGCCCCAGCATTTT
CDR3 protein: CAISASGTVSQPQHF